This TCR beta chain was observed in a study of blood T cell repertoires in COVID-19. Study background: The United States, Italy and Spain provided the acute and convalescent COVID-19 samples. The cDNA or gDNA used as material had been derived from T cells, B-cell-depleted T cells, or PBMCs.

The CDR3 consists of 15 residues. Trimming pared 0 bases from V and 4 bases from J, leaving 11 bases between. The germline V gene has CDR1 LGHDT and CDR2 YNNKEL (reference sequence). In the source study's methods: For nucleated cells, counts were estimated from reference gene primer amplification. Sequencing used immunoSEQ multiplex PCR; TCRdb keeps in-frame clones, though not all of them. That table furnishes V, J and clone size, whereas the DNA furnished D and trimming. The repertoire consists of roughly 50,000 clones, with roughly nine tenths occurring once and the leading ten covering more than 15%.

The sequence came from a human donor in a cohort sampled during active COVID-19. The rearrangement joins TRBV3-1 (or the pseudogene TRBV3-2) to TRBJ2-3; D call uncertain. The sequencing input was peripheral blood. The CDR3 nucleotides read TGTGCCAGCAGCCAAGATAGAATCCGTCCAGATACGCAGTATTTT. Its protein is CASSQDRIRPDTQYF.